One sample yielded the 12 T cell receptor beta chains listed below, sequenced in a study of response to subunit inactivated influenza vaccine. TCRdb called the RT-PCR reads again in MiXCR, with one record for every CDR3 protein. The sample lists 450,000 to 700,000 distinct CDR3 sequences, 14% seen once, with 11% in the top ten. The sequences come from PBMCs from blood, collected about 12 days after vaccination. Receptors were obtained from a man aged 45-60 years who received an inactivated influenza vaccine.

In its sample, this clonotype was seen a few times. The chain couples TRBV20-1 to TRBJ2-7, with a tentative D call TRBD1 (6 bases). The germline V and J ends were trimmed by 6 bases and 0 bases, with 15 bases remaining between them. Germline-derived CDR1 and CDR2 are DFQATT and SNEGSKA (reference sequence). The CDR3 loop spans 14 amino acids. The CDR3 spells CSARRQATSYEQYF. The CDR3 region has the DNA TGCAGTGCAAGGAGACAGGCGACCTCCTACGAGCAGTACTTC.

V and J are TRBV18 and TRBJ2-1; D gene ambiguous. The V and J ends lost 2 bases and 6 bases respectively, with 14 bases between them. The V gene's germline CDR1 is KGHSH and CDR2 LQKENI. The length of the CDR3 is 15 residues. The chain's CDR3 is CASSPELKDGNEQFF. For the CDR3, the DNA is TGTGCCAGCTCACCAGAACTAAAGGACGGCAATGAGCAGTTCTTC.

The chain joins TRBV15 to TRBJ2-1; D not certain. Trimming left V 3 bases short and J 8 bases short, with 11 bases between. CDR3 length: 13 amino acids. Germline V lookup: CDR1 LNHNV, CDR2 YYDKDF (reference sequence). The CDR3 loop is CATSRAPLHEQFF. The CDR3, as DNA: TGTGCCACCAGCAGGGCTCCCTTACATGAGCAGTTCTTC.

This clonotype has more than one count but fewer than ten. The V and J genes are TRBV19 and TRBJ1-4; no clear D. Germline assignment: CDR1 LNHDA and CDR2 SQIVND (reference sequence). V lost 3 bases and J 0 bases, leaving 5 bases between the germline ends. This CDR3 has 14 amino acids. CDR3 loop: CASSISATNEKLFF. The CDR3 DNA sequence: TGTGCCAGTAGTATCTCAGCAACTAATGAAAAACTGTTTTTT.

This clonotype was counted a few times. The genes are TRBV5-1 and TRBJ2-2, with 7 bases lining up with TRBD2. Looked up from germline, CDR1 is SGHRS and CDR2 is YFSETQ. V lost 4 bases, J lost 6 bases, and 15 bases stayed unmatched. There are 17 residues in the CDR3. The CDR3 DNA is TGCGCCAGCAGCACCGGACTAGTCGGTCATCTTGCCGGGGAGCTGTTTTTT. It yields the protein CASSTGLVGHLAGELFF.

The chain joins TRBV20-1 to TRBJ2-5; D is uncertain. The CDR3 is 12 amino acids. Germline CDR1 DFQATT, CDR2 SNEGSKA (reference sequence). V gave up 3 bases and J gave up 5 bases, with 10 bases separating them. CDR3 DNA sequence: TGCAGTGCTAGTAAGGATATCGAGACCCAGTACTTC. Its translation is CSASKDIETQYF.

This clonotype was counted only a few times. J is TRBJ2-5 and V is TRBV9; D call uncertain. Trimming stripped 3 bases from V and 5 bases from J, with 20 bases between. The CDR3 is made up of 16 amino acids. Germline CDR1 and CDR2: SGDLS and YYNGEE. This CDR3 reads CASSAQTSQGQETQYF. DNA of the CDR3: TGTGCCAGCAGCGCACAGACCTCCCAAGGCCAGGAGACCCAGTACTTC.

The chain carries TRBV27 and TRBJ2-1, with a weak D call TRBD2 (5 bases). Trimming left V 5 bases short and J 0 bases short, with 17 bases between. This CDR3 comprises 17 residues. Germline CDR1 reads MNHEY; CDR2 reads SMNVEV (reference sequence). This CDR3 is CASSVRLSSSSYNEQFF. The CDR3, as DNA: TGTGCCAGCAGTGTACGACTATCCTCGAGCTCCTACAATGAGCAGTTCTTC.

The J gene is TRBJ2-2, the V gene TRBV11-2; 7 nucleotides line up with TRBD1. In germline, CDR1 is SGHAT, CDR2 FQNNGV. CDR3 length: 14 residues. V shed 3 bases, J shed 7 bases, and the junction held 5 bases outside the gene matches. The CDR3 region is CASSLWTGYGELFF. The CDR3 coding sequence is TGTGCCAGCAGCTTGTGGACAGGCTACGGGGAGCTGTTTTTT.

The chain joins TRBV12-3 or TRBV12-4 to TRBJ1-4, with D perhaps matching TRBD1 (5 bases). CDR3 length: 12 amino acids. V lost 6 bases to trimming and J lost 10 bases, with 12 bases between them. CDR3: CASRGPGGKLFF. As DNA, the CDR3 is TGTGCCAGCAGGGGACCGGGGGGAAAACTGTTTTTT.

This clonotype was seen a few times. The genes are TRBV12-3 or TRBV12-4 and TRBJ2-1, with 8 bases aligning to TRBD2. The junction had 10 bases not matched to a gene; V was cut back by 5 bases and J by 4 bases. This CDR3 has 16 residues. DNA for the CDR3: TGTGCCAGCAGTCCCGGGACTAGTTGGGGTTACAATGAGCAGTTCTTC. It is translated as CASSPGTSWGYNEQFF.

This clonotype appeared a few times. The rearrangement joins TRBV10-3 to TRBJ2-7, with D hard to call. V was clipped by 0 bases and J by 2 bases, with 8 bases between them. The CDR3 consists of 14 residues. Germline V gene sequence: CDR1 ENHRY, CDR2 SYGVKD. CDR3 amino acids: CAISESDGAYEQYF. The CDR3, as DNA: TGTGCCATCAGTGAGTCGGATGGCGCCTACGAGCAGTACTTC.